These 27 T cell receptor beta chains originate from one sample sequenced in a study of blood T cell repertoires in COVID-19. TCRdb's table, derived via immunoSEQ multiplex PCR, lists solely in-frame clones and lacks some. The table shows 15,000 to 20,000 clones, with approximately 91% occurring only once. Sequencing was carried out using peripheral blood. Receptor source: a human donor in a cohort sampled during active COVID-19.

This clone was recorded once. The chain combines TRBV5-6 with TRBJ2-7, with 11 bases that match TRBD1. Trimming took 4 bases from V and 0 from J; bases not matched to a gene: 6. Per the germline V gene, CDR1 is SGHDT and CDR2 is YYEEEE. The CDR3 contains 16 residues. CDR3 in amino acids: CASSLPGTGGSYEQYF. The CDR3 DNA reads as TGTGCCAGCAGCCTGCCCGGGACAGGGGGCTCCTACGAGCAGTACTTC.

The chain joins TRBV19 to TRBJ2-1; no clear D gene. The CDR3 totals 14 residues. V was shortened by 7 bases and J by 6 bases, with 16 bases between the two germline ends. From germline, CDR1 is LNHDA and CDR2 SQIVND (reference sequence). This chain's CDR3 is CASNYRRGGNEQFF. The CDR3 DNA reads TGTGCCAGTAACTATCGCCGCGGCGGCAATGAGCAGTTCTTC. The full variable domain, with the rest looked up from reference TRBV19 and TRBJ2-1, is DGGITQSPKYLFRKEGQNVTLSCEQNLNHDAMYWYRQDPGQGLRLIYYSQIVNDFQKGDIAEGYSVSREKKESFPLTVTSAQKNPTAFYLCASNYRRGGNEQFFGPGTRLTVL.

The J gene is TRBJ2-3, the V gene TRBV6-6; 8 bases line up with TRBD1. In germline, CDR1 is MNHNY, CDR2 SVGAGI (reference sequence). The CDR3 is made up of 15 amino acids. V lost 6 bases to trimming and J lost 2 bases; unmatched junction nucleotides: 7. CDR3 amino acids: CASRATGGTTDTQYF. The CDR3 nucleotides read TGTGCCAGCAGGGCTACAGGGGGGACCACAGATACGCAGTATTTT.

V and J are TRBV14 and TRBJ2-6, with D perhaps matching TRBD2 (6 bases). The CDR3 contains 19 residues. Germline-derived CDR1 and CDR2 are SGHDN and FVKESK. V dropped 1 base and J dropped 0 bases, with 16 bases sitting between them. The CDR3 is CASSQGRAGSNSGANVLTF. For the CDR3, the DNA is TGTGCCAGCAGCCAAGGTCGGGCGGGATCAAACTCTGGGGCCAACGTCCTGACTTTC.

The chain has TRBV2 and TRBJ1-2; 7 bases are a match to TRBD1. J was trimmed by 4 bases and V by 3 bases; bases with no gene match: 17. CDR1 and CDR2 (germline): SNHLY, FYNNEI. CDR3 length equals 18 residues. CDR3 protein: CASSDISGQSRGIYGYTF. CDR3 in DNA: TGTGCCAGCAGTGATATTTCAGGACAAAGCAGGGGGATCTATGGCTACACCTTC.

In regard to this clone: The junction does not match germline at one end; this may be a read error. This chain links TRBV7-7 with TRBJ1-2; D remains unclear. The CDR3 loop spans 17 amino acids. Germline lookup yields CDR1 SSHAT and CDR2 FNYEAQ (reference sequence). This CDR3 is CASSLPPMLAANYGYTF. The CDR3 DNA sequence: TGTGCTAGCAGCCTCCCCCCCATGCTGGCAGCTAACTATGGCTACACCTTC.

The chain carries TRBV20-1 and TRBJ2-7, with D perhaps matching TRBD1 (5 bases). Trimming shortened V by 3 bases and J by 0 bases, and 15 bases separated the two germline ends. The CDR3 sequence is 15 residues long. The germline gives CDR1 DFQATT, CDR2 SNEGSKA (reference sequence). Here the CDR3 DNA reads TGCAGTGCTAGTCTCCCAGGGATGGCCTCCTACGAGCAGTACTTC. It is translated as CSASLPGMASYEQYF.

V is TRBV18 and J is TRBJ2-5; D is uncertain. This CDR3 region has 13 residues. Germline V gene sequence: CDR1 KGHSH, CDR2 LQKENI. V was trimmed by 3 bases and J by 5 bases, leaving 10 bases between them. CDR3 residues: CASSPSGSETQYF. In DNA, the CDR3 is TGTGCCAGCTCACCGTCGGGTTCGGAGACCCAGTACTTC. The whole variable domain, filled in from reference TRBV18 and TRBJ2-5, reads NAGVMQNPRHLVRRRGQEARLRCSPMKGHSHVYWYRQLPEEGLKFMVYLQKENIIDESGMPKERFSAEFPKEGPSILRIQQVVRGDSAAYFCASSPSGSETQYFGPGTRLLVL.

The V and J genes are TRBV5-6 and TRBJ2-5, with 13 bases lining up with TRBD2. Germline values: CDR1 SGHDT, CDR2 YYEEEE. V was clipped by 0 bases and J by 4 bases; unmatched bases: 6. The CDR3 is made up of 17 amino acids. The CDR3 region has the DNA TGTGCCAGCAGCTTGGTACTAGCGGGAGGGCAGGGAGAGACCCAGTACTTC. Translated, it gives CASSLVLAGGQGETQYF.

The CDR3 protein is CASSLTGLAGDEQYF. As DNA, the CDR3 is TGTGCCAGCAGCTTAACCGGACTAGCGGGGGACGAGCAGTACTTC. The rearrangement uses TRBV7-3 and TRBJ2-7, with 13 positions matching TRBD2. The V and J ends lost 0 bases and 5 bases, in that order; junction bases with no gene match: 1. The CDR3 extends over 15 amino acids. Germline V gives CDR1 SGHTA, CDR2 FQGTGA. The whole variable domain, filled in from reference TRBV7-3 and TRBJ2-7, reads GAGVSQTPSNKVTEKGKYVELRCDPISGHTALYWYRQSLGQGPEFLIYFQGTGAADDSGLPNDRFFAVRPEGSVSTLKIQRTERGDSAVYLCASSLTGLAGDEQYFGPGTRLTVT.

The chain employs TRBV5-1 and TRBJ2-7, with D unresolved. V was clipped by 4 bases and J by 0 bases, with 11 bases between them. CDR1 is SGHRS, CDR2 YFSETQ, per germline. CDR3 length: 14 amino acids. The CDR3 region is CASSPGRVSYEQYF. Written as DNA, the CDR3 is TGCGCCAGCAGCCCGGGTAGAGTCTCCTACGAGCAGTACTTC. The full variable domain, completed using reference TRBV5-1 and TRBJ2-7, is KAGVTQTPRYLIKTRGQQVTLSCSPISGHRSVSWYQQTPGQGLQFLFEYFSETQRNKGNFPGRFSGRQFSNSRSEMNVSTLELGDSALYLCASSPGRVSYEQYFGPGTRLTVT.

The V call is TRBV3-1 (or the pseudogene TRBV3-2), the J call TRBJ2-7, with D perhaps TRBD1 (5 bases). Trimming cost V 2 bases and J 3 bases, with 17 bases left between them. The CDR3 has 16 residues. Germline values: CDR1 LGHDT, CDR2 YNNKEL (reference sequence). This chain's CDR3 is CASSQRGSLRGYEQYF. As DNA, the CDR3 is TGTGCCAGCAGCCAAAGGGGTAGTCTTAGGGGCTACGAGCAGTACTTC.

V is TRBV9 and J is TRBJ2-3; 9 bases align to TRBD2. The junction had 8 bases not matched to a gene; V was cut back by 0 bases and J by 6 bases. CDR1 SGDLS and CDR2 YYNGEE come from the germline V gene. The CDR3 has 16 amino acids. CDR3 in amino acids: CASSVVGGRAGDTQYF. The CDR3 nucleotides are TGTGCCAGCAGCGTAGTAGGCGGGAGGGCCGGGGATACGCAGTATTTT.

The V call is TRBV24-1, the J call TRBJ2-1; the match to TRBD1 covers 10 bases. CDR1 and CDR2 from the germline V gene are KGHDR and SFDVKD. The V gene end was trimmed by 5 bases and the J gene end by 6 bases; junction bases not matched to a gene: 6. The CDR3 is made up of 15 amino acids. Here the CDR3 reads CATSVAGQGSNEQFF. Written as DNA, the CDR3 is TGTGCCACCAGTGTTGCGGGACAGGGGAGCAATGAGCAGTTCTTC.

The chain has TRBV6-7 and TRBJ1-6, with 7 bases identical to TRBD1. TRBV6-7 belongs to the ORF category, with a function that is uncertain. The CDR3 loop spans 14 amino acids. Germline trimming cut 4 bases from V and 7 bases from J; bases unmatched to any gene: 4. The DNA of the CDR3 is TGTGCCAGCAGTTCGACAGGGTTGAATTCACCCCTCCACTTT. Its protein is CASSSTGLNSPLHF.

The rearrangement joins TRBV12-3 or TRBV12-4 to TRBJ2-7, with TRBD1 matching over 8 bases. J was trimmed by 7 bases and V by 6 bases; bases with no gene match: 5. The CDR3 is 12 amino acids. CDR3 sequence reads: CASSLTGVEQYF. The CDR3 region has the DNA TGTGCCAGCAGCCTGACAGGGGTTGAGCAGTACTTC.

J is TRBJ1-3 and V is TRBV11-2, with D possibly matching TRBD1 (5 bases). Germline CDR1 and CDR2: SGHAT and FQNNGV. Trimming left V 5 bases short and J 0 bases short, with 14 bases between. This CDR3 contains 16 residues. CDR3 coding DNA: TGTGCCAGCAGCCGGAGGGGCGGCCGCTCTGGAAACACCATATATTTT. It encodes CASSRRGGRSGNTIYF.

The chain joins TRBV29-1 to TRBJ2-7; 9 nucleotides align to TRBD1. The germline V gene has CDR1 SQVTM and CDR2 ANQGSEA. This CDR3 region has 14 residues. J was trimmed by 5 bases and V by 1 base; bases with no gene match: 6. The CDR3 nucleotides are TGCAGCGTTGAAGTGGGGACAGGGACGAACGAGCAGTACTTC. This codes for CSVEVGTGTNEQYF.

J is TRBJ2-1 and V is TRBV2, with D perhaps TRBD1 (5 bases). The germline V gene has CDR1 SNHLY and CDR2 FYNNEI. This CDR3 region has 15 residues. V dropped 3 bases and J dropped 0 bases, with 9 bases sitting between them. The CDR3 DNA sequence: TGTGCCAGCAGTGACAGGGTTAGCTCCTACAATGAGCAGTTCTTC. Translating it yields CASSDRVSSYNEQFF.

The V and J genes are TRBV11-3 and TRBJ2-7; no definite D call. The CDR3 runs to 14 residues. V was cut by 1 base and J by 0 bases, with 7 bases left in between. CDR1 and CDR2 from the germline V gene are SGHNT and YENEEA. In DNA, the CDR3 is TGTGCCAGCAGCTTAGGACCTAGCTCCTACGAGCAGTACTTC. Translation: CASSLGPSSYEQYF.

The CDR3 region is CASPEVGNEKLFF. In nucleotides, the CDR3 is TGCGCCAGCCCCGAGGTTGGTAATGAAAAACTGTTTTTT. The V gene is TRBV5-1, the J gene TRBJ1-4; D gene unclear. CDR1 is SGHRS and CDR2 is YFSETQ in the germline V gene. This CDR3 has 13 residues. The V and J ends lost 7 bases and 4 bases respectively, with 11 bases between them.

This chain uses TRBV5-1 with TRBJ2-3, with D possibly TRBD1 on 5 matching bases. CDR1 and CDR2 from the germline V gene are SGHRS and YFSETQ. Trimming cost V 0 bases and J 0 bases, with 8 bases left between them. This CDR3 has 15 residues. CDR3 amino acids: CASSLGQTSTDTQYF. The DNA of the CDR3 is TGCGCCAGCAGCTTGGGACAGACTAGCACAGATACGCAGTATTTT.

The rearrangement joins TRBV4-2 to TRBJ2-2; TRBD2 matches 10 bases. The CDR3 has 15 amino acids. Germline V lookup: CDR1 LGHNA, CDR2 YNFKEQ. V lost 0 bases, J lost 5 bases, and 0 bases stayed unmatched. The CDR3 region is CASSQEGLATGELFF. Written as DNA, the CDR3 is TGTGCCAGCAGCCAAGAGGGACTAGCGACCGGGGAGCTGTTTTTT.

The genes are TRBV9 and TRBJ2-2; 8 bases match TRBD2. Trimming cost V 3 bases and J 0 bases; bases outside gene matches: 7. Germline lookup yields CDR1 SGDLS and CDR2 YYNGEE. The length of the CDR3 is 17 residues. The CDR3 is CASSGLAGRTNTGELFF. CDR3 coding DNA: TGTGCCAGCAGCGGTCTAGCGGGTCGGACGAACACCGGGGAGCTGTTTTTT. The full variable domain, completed using reference TRBV9 and TRBJ2-2, is DSGVTQTPKHLITATGQRVTLRCSPRSGDLSVYWYQQSLDQGLQFLIQYYNGEERAKGNILERFSAQQFPDLHSELNLSSLELGDSALYFCASSGLAGRTNTGELFFGEGSRLTVL.

The chain joins TRBV9 to TRBJ1-5; D not resolved. Germline V gene data show CDR1 as SGDLS and CDR2 as YYNGEE. The CDR3 is made up of 8 amino acids. V lost 2 bases to trimming and J lost 14 bases, with 2 bases between them. The CDR3 bases are TGTGCCAGCAGCGTTAAGCATTTT. Amino acid sequence: CASSVKHF.

This chain joins TRBV28 and TRBJ2-7; TRBD1 is a possible D gene (7 bases). V gave up 8 bases and J gave up 2 bases, with 13 bases separating them. CDR3 length: 13 residues. Germline CDR1 MDHEN, CDR2 SYDVKM. The CDR3 spells CASGGTAAYEQYF. CDR3 nucleotides: TGTGCCAGCGGGGGGACAGCCGCCTACGAGCAGTACTTC.

The V call is TRBV18, the J call TRBJ2-3, with 8 positions matching TRBD2. This CDR3 has 16 amino acids. Trimming removed 5 bases from V and 2 bases from J; junction bases left unmatched: 9. From germline, CDR1 is KGHSH and CDR2 LQKENI. CDR3 sequence reads: CASSSPRGGLTDTQYF. The CDR3 bases are TGTGCCAGCTCATCTCCTCGCGGGGGGCTCACAGATACGCAGTATTTT.